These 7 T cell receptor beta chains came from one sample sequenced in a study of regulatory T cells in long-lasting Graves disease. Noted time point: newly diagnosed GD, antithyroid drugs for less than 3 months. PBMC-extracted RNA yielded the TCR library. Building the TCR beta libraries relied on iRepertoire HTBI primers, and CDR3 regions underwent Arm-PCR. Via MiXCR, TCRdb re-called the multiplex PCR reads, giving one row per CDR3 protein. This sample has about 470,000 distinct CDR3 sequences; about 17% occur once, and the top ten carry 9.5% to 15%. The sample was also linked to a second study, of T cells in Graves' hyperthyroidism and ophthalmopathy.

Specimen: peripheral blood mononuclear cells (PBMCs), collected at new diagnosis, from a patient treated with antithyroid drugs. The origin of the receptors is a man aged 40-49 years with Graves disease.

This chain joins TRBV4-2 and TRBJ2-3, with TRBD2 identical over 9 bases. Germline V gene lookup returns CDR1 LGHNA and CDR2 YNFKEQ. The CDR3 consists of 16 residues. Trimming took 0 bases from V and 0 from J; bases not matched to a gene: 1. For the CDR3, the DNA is TGTGCCAGCAGCCAAGAGGGGACTAGCAGCACAGATACGCAGTATTTT. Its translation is CASSQEGTSSTDTQYF.

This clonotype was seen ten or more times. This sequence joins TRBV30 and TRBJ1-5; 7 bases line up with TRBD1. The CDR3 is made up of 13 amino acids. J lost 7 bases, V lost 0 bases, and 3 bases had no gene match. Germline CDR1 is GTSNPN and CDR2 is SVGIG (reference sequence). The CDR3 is CAWSVEGAQPQHF. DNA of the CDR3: TGTGCCTGGAGTGTAGAGGGGGCCCAGCCCCAGCATTTT.

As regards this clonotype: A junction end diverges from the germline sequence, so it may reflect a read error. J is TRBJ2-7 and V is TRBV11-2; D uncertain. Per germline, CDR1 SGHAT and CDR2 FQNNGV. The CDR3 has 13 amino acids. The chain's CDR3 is CASSVDPKAEQYF. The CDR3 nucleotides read TGTGCCAGCAGCGTAGATCCAAAAGCCGAGCAGTACTTC. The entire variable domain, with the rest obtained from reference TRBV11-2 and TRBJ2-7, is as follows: EAGVAQSPRYKIIEKRQSVAFWCNPISGHATLYWYQQILGQGPKLLIQFQNNGVVDDSQLPKDRFSAERLKGVDSTLKIQPAKLEDSAVYLCASSVDPKAEQYFGPGTRLTVT.

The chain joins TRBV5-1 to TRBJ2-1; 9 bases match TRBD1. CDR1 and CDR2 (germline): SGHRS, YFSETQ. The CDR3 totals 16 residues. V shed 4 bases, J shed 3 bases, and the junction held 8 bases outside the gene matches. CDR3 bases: TGCGCCAGCAGCATATCCGGGACAGGGATCTACAATGAGCAGTTCTTC. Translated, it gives CASSISGTGIYNEQFF. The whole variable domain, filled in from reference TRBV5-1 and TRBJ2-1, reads KAGVTQTPRYLIKTRGQQVTLSCSPISGHRSVSWYQQTPGQGLQFLFEYFSETQRNKGNFPGRFSGRQFSNSRSEMNVSTLELGDSALYLCASSISGTGIYNEQFFGPGTRLTVL.

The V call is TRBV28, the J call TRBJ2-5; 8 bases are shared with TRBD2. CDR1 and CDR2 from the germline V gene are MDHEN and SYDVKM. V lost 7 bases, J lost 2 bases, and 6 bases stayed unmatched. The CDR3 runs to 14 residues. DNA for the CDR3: TGTGCCAGCAACCTCGGGGGGGGGCAAGAGACCCAGTACTTC. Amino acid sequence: CASNLGGGQETQYF.

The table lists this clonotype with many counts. CDR3 DNA: TGTGCCAGCAGCTTTTGGACGAATGAAGCTTTCTTT. This translates into CASSFWTNEAFF. V is TRBV11-2 and J is TRBJ1-1; no reliable D call. V lost 3 bases to trimming and J lost 7 bases, with 9 bases between them. The CDR3 consists of 12 residues. The germline CDR1 and CDR2 sequences are SGHAT and FQNNGV.

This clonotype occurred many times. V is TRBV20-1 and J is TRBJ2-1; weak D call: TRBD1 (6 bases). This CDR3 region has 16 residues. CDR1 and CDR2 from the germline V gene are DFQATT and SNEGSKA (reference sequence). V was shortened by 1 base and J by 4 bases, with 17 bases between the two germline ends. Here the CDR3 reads CSARAQGRAQYNEQFF. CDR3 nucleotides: TGCAGTGCTAGAGCCCAGGGGCGGGCGCAATACAATGAGCAGTTCTTC.